The rows below give T cell receptor beta chains drawn from one sample of a study of T cell responses to AZD1222 COVID-19 vaccine. Assay used: immunoSEQ multiplex PCR; TCRdb lists only in-frame clones, some missing. The sample lists about 97,000 clones, around 89% seen once, with about 7.8% in the top ten. Sequenced material: peripheral blood, taken on day 0 of AZD1222 vaccination. The receptors stem from an adult in good health. Each CDR3 is given with its conserved first and last residue.

CDR3aa,j_gene,v_gene
CASSLLEGQGPRGEKLFF,TRBJ1-4,TRBV5-1
CASSWTSGRGYNEQFF,TRBJ2-1,TRBV28
CASRLGQAVGYTF,TRBJ1-2,TRBV6-5
CASSFGSVANTGELFF,TRBJ2-2,TRBV27
CASNSPRTSGAYEQYF,TRBJ2-7,TRBV19
CASSVNRNNEQFF,TRBJ2-1,TRBV9
CASSVGGGPTYEQYF,TRBJ2-7,TRBV9
CASSPGTGGLNTIYF,TRBJ1-3,TRBV7-9
CSVEGSGSSYNEQFF,TRBJ2-1,TRBV29-1
CASSQTGAAGATQYF,TRBJ2-5,TRBV7-2